This TCR beta chain appears in the sequencing data of a study of shared clonotypes between healthy human individuals. Study as a whole: Researchers assigned three CD4 naive, three CD4 memory, two CD8 naive and one CD8 memory plate to each donor.

Naive CD8 cells comprised CD45RO-negative, CCR7-positively selected cells, excluding terminally differentiated effector memory CD45RA+ cells. All donors were Caucasian adults living in Nashville, Tennessee. Assay used: immunoSEQ multiplex PCR; TCRdb lists only in-frame clones, some missing. Of about 590,000 clones in the sample, just under 97% were seen once. The CDR3 is 16 amino acids. The trim removed 2 bases at V and 2 bases at J, leaving 7 bases unmatched. Germline CDR1 and CDR2: SGHDT and YYEEEE. The V and J genes are TRBV5-6 and TRBJ2-7; TRBD2 matches at 10 bases. Sequencing was performed on naive CD8+ T cells sorted from blood. The sequence was collected from a young woman in good health. The CDR3 nucleotides are TGTGCCAGCAGCTTACGGGGACTAGCGCTAACCTACGAGCAGTACTTC. As protein: CASSLRGLALTYEQYF.